The 23 T cell receptor beta chains reported below all come from one sample, sequenced in a study of T-cell reconstitution after alpha-beta-depleted transplantation in children. A TCRbeta library incorporating unique molecular identifiers was prepared. A single record per CDR3 protein comes from TCRdb applying MiXCR to the PCR reads. The table lists about 440,000 distinct CDR3 sequences, around two fifths of them singletons. Specimen: PBMCs, collected before TCRalphabeta/CD19-depleted stem cell transplant. These receptors were collected from a girl aged 2 to 9 with aplastic anemia, due to receive a stem cell transplant.

This clonotype has at least ten counts. In DNA, the CDR3 is TGTGCCAGCAGTTCGGCTAGCGGGACCCCCCAAGAGACCCAGTACTTC. This codes for CASSSASGTPQETQYF. V and J are TRBV6-2 or TRBV6-3 and TRBJ2-5, with 9 bases that match TRBD2. Germline V gene data show CDR1 as MNHEY and CDR2 as SVGEGT. Trimming removed 4 bases from V and 1 base from J; junction bases left unmatched: 7. The CDR3 spans 16 residues.

The rearrangement joins TRBV27 to TRBJ2-2; 7 bases fit TRBD1. Germline lookup yields CDR1 MNHEY and CDR2 SMNVEV (reference sequence). Trimming at V came to 5 bases and at J to 5 bases, leaving 8 bases not matched to a gene. The CDR3 covers 15 residues. The CDR3 sequence: CASSVTGKGTGELFF. CDR3 DNA sequence: TGTGCCAGCAGTGTGACAGGGAAAGGGACCGGGGAGCTGTTTTTT.

The sample holds one count of this clonotype. The chain links TRBV18 to TRBJ1-2; D remains unclear. This CDR3 contains 16 residues. Germline V gene lookup returns CDR1 KGHSH and CDR2 LQKENI. V was pared by 0 bases and J by 0 bases, with 11 bases between. The DNA for the CDR3 is TGTGCCAGCTCACCACCTGGACTGCTAGCTAACTATGGCTACACCTTC. Its translation is CASSPPGLLANYGYTF.

This clonotype came up many times. The chain joins TRBV15 to TRBJ2-3, with 10 bases that match TRBD2. The CDR3 covers 20 residues. Germline V lookup: CDR1 LNHNV, CDR2 YYDKDF (reference sequence). Germline trimming cut 0 bases from V and 4 bases from J; bases unmatched to any gene: 16. The CDR3 loop is CATSRDNGPTLAGGPDTQYF. CDR3 nucleotide sequence: TGTGCCACCAGCAGAGATAACGGACCCACCTTAGCGGGAGGACCAGATACGCAGTATTTT.

V usage is TRBV29-1 and J usage is TRBJ1-1; 9 bases are shared with TRBD1. Germline CDR1 and CDR2: SQVTM and ANQGSEA. With 6 bases clipped from V and 3 bases from J, the junction kept 11 bases outside the gene matches. The CDR3 is 15 amino acids. The CDR3, as DNA: TGCAGCGTAGACGGGACAGGGCGGGGTGACACTGAAGCTTTCTTT. Its protein is CSVDGTGRGDTEAFF.

The J gene is TRBJ2-3, the V gene TRBV10-1; TRBD1 is a possible D gene (7 bases). The CDR3 consists of 18 residues. The germline V and J ends were trimmed by 2 bases and 1 base, with 19 bases remaining between them. The germline gives CDR1 WNHNN, CDR2 SYGVQD (reference sequence). In nucleotides, the CDR3 is TGCGCCAGCAGTGAGAGGGGGCTTTCGGGGGACCGCACAGATACGCAGTATTTT. It translates to CASSERGLSGDRTDTQYF.

This clonotype has ten or more counts. This chain links TRBV20-1 with TRBJ2-5; unclear D gene. This CDR3 is 14 amino acids long. Germline-derived CDR1 and CDR2 are DFQATT and SNEGSKA (reference sequence). V was pared by 4 bases and J by 2 bases, with 14 bases between. The CDR3 spells CSAKGFVRQETQYF. The CDR3 DNA follows: TGCAGTGCTAAGGGTTTTGTTCGACAAGAGACCCAGTACTTC.

This clonotype appeared a few times. The chain carries TRBV19 and TRBJ2-7, with D possibly matching TRBD2 (6 bases). The CDR3 runs 16 residues. Deletions cut 0 bases from V and 0 bases from J, with 12 bases between. Germline CDR1 LNHDA, CDR2 SQIVND (reference sequence). CDR3 residues: CASSIDPAGSSYEQYF. The CDR3 nucleotides read TGTGCCAGTAGTATAGACCCCGCCGGGAGCTCCTACGAGCAGTACTTC. Full variable domain (missing parts from reference TRBV19 and TRBJ2-7): DGGITQSPKYLFRKEGQNVTLSCEQNLNHDAMYWYRQDPGQGLRLIYYSQIVNDFQKGDIAEGYSVSREKKESFPLTVTSAQKNPTAFYLCASSIDPAGSSYEQYFGPGTRLTVT.

CDR3 DNA: TGTGCCAGCAGCTTTTCCGGGACTAGCGGATACAATGAGCAGTTCTTC. Its translation: CASSFSGTSGYNEQFF. This chain links TRBV7-2 with TRBJ2-1, with 11 nucleotides matching TRBD2. Germline CDR1 and CDR2: SGHTA and FQGNSA. V was clipped by 3 bases and J by 4 bases; unmatched bases: 5. The CDR3 totals 16 residues.

This clonotype has more than one count but fewer than ten. The rearrangement links TRBV6-2 or TRBV6-3 to TRBJ2-7; D may match TRBD1 or TRBD2 (5 bases each). Germline assignment: CDR1 MNHEY and CDR2 SVGEGT. This CDR3 spans 15 amino acids. Trimming cost V 7 bases and J 2 bases, with 18 bases left between them. This chain's CDR3 is CASTHARGRAYEQYF. The CDR3, as DNA: TGTGCCAGCACCCACGCCCGGGGACGCGCCTACGAGCAGTACTTC.

The CDR3 loop is CASSLHSSNQPQHF. CDR3 DNA sequence: TGTGCCAGCAGTTTACACTCCAGCAATCAGCCCCAGCATTTT. The gene calls are TRBV28 and TRBJ1-5; D not certain. Germline CDR1 and CDR2: MDHEN and SYDVKM. There are 14 residues in the CDR3. Trimming removed 2 bases from V and 1 base from J, with 6 bases in between.

This clonotype was recorded many times. This chain connects TRBV15 to TRBJ2-1; unclear D gene. This CDR3 contains 15 residues. The ends were cut back, 1 base at V and 4 bases at J, with 11 bases in the middle. The germline V gene has CDR1 LNHNV and CDR2 YYDKDF (reference sequence). The CDR3 DNA is TGTGCCACCAGCAGAGTTGTTGCAGGATACAATGAGCAGTTCTTC. It yields the protein CATSRVVAGYNEQFF.

In its sample, this clonotype was seen a few times. This chain connects TRBV3-1 to TRBJ1-6; 7 bases line up with TRBD1. The germline CDR1 and CDR2 sequences are LGHDT and YNNKEL (reference sequence). Losses at the gene ends were 4 bases for V and 2 bases for J; bases not matched to a gene: 11. The CDR3 sequence is 18 residues long. This CDR3 is CASSPTGTGVAYNSPLHF. The CDR3 DNA follows: TGTGCCAGCAGCCCTACAGGAACAGGGGTTGCCTATAATTCACCCCTCCACTTT.

The chain combines TRBV15 with TRBJ2-3, with a tentative D call TRBD2 (7 bases). The CDR3 extends over 17 amino acids. Trimming left V 1 base short and J 6 bases short, with 20 bases between. Germline V gene lookup returns CDR1 LNHNV and CDR2 YYDKDF (reference sequence). CDR3 sequence: CATSRVGGRGATDTQYF. The CDR3 DNA sequence: TGTGCCACCAGCAGAGTTGGGGGGAGGGGGGCCACCGATACGCAGTATTTT.

The chain is built from TRBV14 and TRBJ2-3, with D perhaps matching TRBD1 (5 bases). CDR1 is SGHDN, CDR2 FVKESK, per germline. The germline V and J ends were trimmed by 4 bases and 4 bases, with 15 bases remaining between them. The CDR3 is made up of 15 amino acids. The CDR3 nucleotides read TGTGCCAGCAGCCTCTACGACCCCAGGGCAGATACGCAGTATTTT. Encoded protein: CASSLYDPRADTQYF.

This clonotype was detected ten times or more. The chain is built from TRBV29-1 and TRBJ2-1; D not certain. Trimming shortened V by 8 bases and J by 6 bases, and 17 bases separated the two germline ends. Germline CDR1 is SQVTM and CDR2 is ANQGSEA. The CDR3 contains 13 residues. CDR3 coding DNA: TGCAGCCTGCGCCACTCCGGACCCAATGAGCAGTTCTTC. Translating it yields CSLRHSGPNEQFF.

Only a few counts were recorded for this clonotype. The CDR3 protein is CASSYTTNNSPLHF. The CDR3 DNA follows: TGTGCCAGCAGCTACACGACTAATAATTCACCCCTCCACTTT. The chain employs TRBV11-2 and TRBJ1-6; D is unresolved. V shed 4 bases and J shed 5 bases, with 9 bases lying between them. The CDR3 covers 14 residues. The germline V gene has CDR1 SGHAT and CDR2 FQNNGV.

This sequence joins TRBV7-2 and TRBJ2-7; weak D call: TRBD1 (5 bases). Deletions cut 1 base from V and 4 bases from J, with 20 bases between. This CDR3 is built from 17 residues. Per germline, CDR1 SGHTA and CDR2 FQGNSA. CDR3 coding DNA: TGTGCCAGCAGCTTAGGGTTAGGTGGTCACAGGCTATACGAGCAGTACTTC. Its translation is CASSLGLGGHRLYEQYF.

This clonotype was seen ten or more times. This sequence joins TRBV5-4 and TRBJ2-3; perhaps TRBD2 as D (6 bases). V lost 2 bases and J 4 bases, leaving 29 bases between the germline ends. The germline V gene has CDR1 SGHNT and CDR2 YYREEE (reference sequence). The CDR3 covers 20 residues. The DNA of the CDR3 is TGTGCCAGCAGCTTCCCCATCCCGGCGGGATCCCTTTTTAGTTCAGATACGCAGTATTTT. As protein: CASSFPIPAGSLFSSDTQYF.

This clonotype was recorded many times. The chain joins TRBV5-1 to TRBJ2-5, with 8 bases that match TRBD2. The ends lost 7 bases at V and 5 bases at J; junction bases unmatched: 1. The CDR3 loop spans 11 amino acids. Germline loops: CDR1 SGHRS, CDR2 YFSETQ. In nucleotides, the CDR3 is TGCGCCAGCCGGGAGGGGGAGACCCAGTACTTC. Translated: CASREGETQYF.

This sequence joins TRBV5-1 and TRBJ2-3; 10 bases align to TRBD1. CDR1 SGHRS and CDR2 YFSETQ come from the germline V gene. The length of the CDR3 is 16 residues. J was trimmed by 0 bases and V by 4 bases; bases with no gene match: 5. CDR3 nucleotide sequence: TGCGCCAGCAGCCTGACAGGGGGCTCTAGCACAGATACGCAGTATTTT. The encoded protein is CASSLTGGSSTDTQYF.

The chain links TRBV6-1 to TRBJ1-1; D gene uncertain. CDR1 is MNHNS, CDR2 SASEGT, per germline. The CDR3 sequence is 11 residues long. The V end was cut by 5 bases, the J end by 8 bases, with 9 bases between. The CDR3: CASSHPGEAFF. In DNA, the CDR3 is TGTGCCAGCAGTCACCCCGGGGAAGCTTTCTTT.

The chain uses TRBV9 and TRBJ2-7, with 11 bases matching TRBD1. The junction had 11 bases not matched to a gene; V was cut back by 4 bases and J by 5 bases. CDR3 length equals 16 residues. Per the germline V gene, CDR1 is SGDLS and CDR2 is YYNGEE. The CDR3 DNA follows: TGTGCCAGCAGCCGCAGGGGGGGACAGGGGGGCGACGAGCAGTACTTC. Translating it yields CASSRRGGQGGDEQYF.